These 25 T cell receptor beta chains originate from one sample sequenced in a study of shared clonotypes between healthy human individuals. This table comes from immunoSEQ multiplex PCR, and its TCRdb copy is limited to in-frame clones, with some not included. The sample yields about 2.4 million clones, under 95% seen once. Sequencing used naive CD4+ T cells from PBMCs. The sample's subset: CD45RA+ positively selected. The origin of the receptors is a man between 18 and 29 years old in good health. Some clones in this sample may be carry-over from other donors' samples.

The chain is built from TRBV2 and TRBJ2-3; 7 bases agree with TRBD2. Trimming removed 8 bases from V and 0 bases from J; junction bases left unmatched: 11. The germline V gene has CDR1 SNHLY and CDR2 FYNNEI. The CDR3 totals 16 residues. CDR3 residues: CASASGGGRSTDTQYF. CDR3 in DNA: TGTGCCAGCGCCTCGGGCGGGGGAAGGAGCACAGATACGCAGTATTTT. The full variable domain, rest sourced from reference TRBV2 and TRBJ2-3, is EPEVTQTPSHQVTQMGQEVILRCVPISNHLYFYWYRQILGQKVEFLVSFYNNEISEKSEIFDDQFSVERPDGSNFTLKIRSTKLEDSAMYFCASASGGGRSTDTQYFGPGTRLTVL.

This rearrangement joins TRBV5-4 to TRBJ2-2; TRBD1 matches at 8 bases. V lost 5 bases to trimming and J lost 5 bases; unmatched junction nucleotides: 5. This CDR3 region has 14 residues. Germline CDR1 and CDR2: SGHNT and YYREEE (reference sequence). The CDR3 spells CASRNTGGTGELFF. As DNA, the CDR3 is TGTGCCAGCAGGAACACAGGGGGAACCGGGGAGCTGTTTTTT.

The chain recombines TRBV7-3 with TRBJ2-2; D is possibly TRBD2 (6 bases). The CDR3 extends over 17 amino acids. Trimming removed 0 bases from V and 4 bases from J, with 15 bases in between. CDR1 SGHTA and CDR2 FQGTGA come from the germline V gene. The CDR3 region is CASSLTWGRGGTGELFF. Here the CDR3 DNA reads TGTGCCAGCAGCTTAACCTGGGGTAGGGGAGGCACCGGGGAGCTGTTTTTT.

J is TRBJ2-2 and V is TRBV5-1; TRBD2 is a possible D gene (5 bases). The CDR3 loop spans 15 amino acids. CDR1 is SGHRS, CDR2 YFSETQ, per germline. The ends were cut back, 2 bases at V and 3 bases at J, with 11 bases in the middle. The CDR3 protein is CASSFTSADTGELFF. CDR3 coding DNA: TGCGCCAGCAGCTTTACTAGTGCGGACACCGGGGAGCTGTTTTTT.

In its sample, this clone was seen a few times. CDR3 residues: CASSLRTGDSEAFF. CDR3 bases: TGTGCCAGCAGCTTGAGGACAGGGGATTCCGAAGCTTTCTTT. The chain combines TRBV5-5 with TRBJ1-1; 9 bases agree with TRBD1. Germline assignment: CDR1 SGHKS and CDR2 YYEKEE (reference sequence). This CDR3 has 14 amino acids. Trimming removed 1 base from V and 8 bases from J; junction bases left unmatched: 6.

The chain is built from TRBV19 and TRBJ2-2; D gene unclear. From germline, CDR1 is LNHDA and CDR2 SQIVND (reference sequence). This CDR3 spans 13 amino acids. V lost 3 bases and J 7 bases, leaving 9 bases between the germline ends. The CDR3 DNA follows: TGTGCCAGTAGTATCTGGGGTGGCGGGGAGCTGTTTTTT. Translation gives CASSIWGGGELFF.

Here the CDR3 reads CASSLATGLNEKLFF. CDR3 nucleotide sequence: TGTGCCAGCAGTTTAGCGACAGGGCTCAATGAAAAACTGTTTTTT. The chain employs TRBV28 and TRBJ1-4, with 7 bases matching TRBD1. With 2 bases clipped from V and 5 bases from J, the junction kept 5 bases outside the gene matches. The CDR3 consists of 15 residues. Germline CDR1 and CDR2: MDHEN and SYDVKM.

The chain employs TRBV7-9 and TRBJ1-1; the match to TRBD1 covers 8 bases. Germline loops: CDR1 SEHNR, CDR2 FQNEAQ (reference sequence). After removal of 5 bases from V and 6 bases from J, the junction contained 5 bases not matched to a gene. The CDR3 runs to 13 residues. The CDR3, as DNA: TGTGCCAGCAGCCCAATGACAGGGGCTGAAGCTTTCTTT. Amino acids: CASSPMTGAEAFF.

The chain recombines TRBV21-1 with TRBJ2-7; the table's D call, TRBD1, was not checked against the DNA. TRBV21-1 is a pseudogene. The CDR3 totals 16 residues. CDR3 region: CASRNFRWPESSEQYF. The CDR3 DNA reads as TGTGCCAGCAGGAATTTCAGGTGGCCGGAATCCAGCGAGCAGTACTTC.

The chain has TRBV7-9 and TRBJ1-1; D uncertain. Germline lookup yields CDR1 SEHNR and CDR2 FQNEAQ (reference sequence). This CDR3 contains 17 residues. The ends were cut back, 0 bases at V and 1 base at J, with 15 bases in the middle. The DNA of the CDR3 is TGTGCCAGCAGCTTAGCGACTTCGACAAGCAGGAACACTGAAGCTTTCTTT. It yields the protein CASSLATSTSRNTEAFF.

This chain uses TRBV28 with TRBJ2-7; the D gene is possibly TRBD2 (6 bases). This CDR3 is 14 amino acids long. The V end lost 2 bases, the J end lost 2 bases, and 10 bases lay between the germline ends. CDR1 MDHEN and CDR2 SYDVKM come from the germline V gene. The CDR3 loop reads CASSLGGFTYEQYF. As DNA, the CDR3 is TGTGCCAGCAGTTTAGGGGGGTTTACCTACGAGCAGTACTTC.

The CDR3 loop reads CATSRDRLREQFTGELFF. CDR3 in DNA: TGTGCCACCAGCAGAGATCGTTTGCGGGAGCAGTTCACCGGGGAGCTGTTTTTT. The rearrangement links TRBV15 to TRBJ2-2; TRBD2 agrees at 7 bases. Germline lookup yields CDR1 LNHNV and CDR2 YYDKDF (reference sequence). The J segment lost 4 bases and the V segment lost 0 bases, leaving 11 bases of the junction unmatched. This CDR3 is 18 amino acids long.

This clone has more than one count but fewer than ten. V is TRBV5-1 and J is TRBJ1-1; possible D gene TRBD1, 5 bases. The CDR3 length is 13 residues. In germline, CDR1 is SGHRS, CDR2 YFSETQ. The V gene lost 6 bases and the J gene lost 1 base, with 10 bases spanning the gap. The chain's CDR3 is CASTGPRNTEAFF. The CDR3 DNA sequence: TGCGCCAGCACGGGACCCCGGAACACTGAAGCTTTCTTT.

This clone was seen once. The V call is TRBV28, the J call TRBJ2-7, with a weak D call TRBD1 (6 bases). The CDR3 sequence is 17 residues long. The germline CDR1 and CDR2 sequences are MDHEN and SYDVKM. Trimming shortened V by 3 bases and J by 3 bases, and 21 bases separated the two germline ends. CDR3 in amino acids: CASSLLDRRFGGYEQYF. As DNA, the CDR3 is TGTGCCAGCAGTTTGCTCGACAGGAGATTTGGGGGCTACGAGCAGTACTTC. Looking up the rest from reference TRBV28 and TRBJ2-7 gives the full variable domain: DVKVTQSSRYLVKRTGEKVFLECVQDMDHENMFWYRQDPGLGLRLIYFSYDVKMKEKGDIPEGYSVSREKKERFSLILESASTNQTSMYLCASSLLDRRFGGYEQYFGPGTRLTVT.

This clone was seen a handful of times. This same CDR3 is encoded by further DNA sequences in the sample. This chain links TRBV30 with TRBJ1-1; D uncertain. V gave up 4 bases and J gave up 0 bases, with 3 bases separating them. The CDR3 contains 11 residues. Germline assignment: CDR1 GTSNPN and CDR2 SVGIG (reference sequence). The CDR3 protein is CAWTLNTEAFF. The CDR3 DNA sequence: TGTGCCTGGACCCTGAACACTGAAGCTTTCTTT. The whole variable domain, remainder taken from reference TRBV30 and TRBJ1-1, is SQTIHQWPATLVQPVGSPLSLECTVEGTSNPNLYWYRQAAGRGLQLLFYSVGIGQISSEVPQNLSASRPQDRQFILSSKKLLLSDSGFYLCAWTLNTEAFFGQGTRLTVV.

The rearrangement uses TRBV5-4 and TRBJ1-2, with D unresolved. Trimming removed 0 bases at V and 2 bases at J, with 5 bases between. CDR1 is SGHNT, CDR2 YYREEE, per germline (reference sequence). This CDR3 contains 13 residues. The CDR3 bases are TGTGCCAGCAGCTTGGGGAGAAACTATGGCTACACCTTC. Its protein is CASSLGRNYGYTF.

The chain couples TRBV5-1 to TRBJ1-1; D is uncertain. Germline V gene lookup returns CDR1 SGHRS and CDR2 YFSETQ. Trimming pared 0 bases from V and 7 bases from J, leaving 10 bases between. This CDR3 has 13 residues. CDR3 sequence (DNA): TGCGCCAGCAGCTTGGCCCCCGAGGGTGAAGCTTTCTTT. Protein: CASSLAPEGEAFF.

The CDR3: CAIYRDTLNTEAFF. In nucleotides, the CDR3 is TGTGCCATCTACCGGGACACCCTGAACACTGAAGCTTTCTTT. The rearrangement joins TRBV6-1 to TRBJ1-1, with D maybe TRBD1 (6 bases). Germline V gives CDR1 MNHNS, CDR2 SASEGT. This CDR3 has 14 amino acids. With 10 bases removed from V and 0 bases from J, the gap between germline ends came to 15 bases.

The rearrangement joins TRBV6-1 to TRBJ2-7; D may be TRBD1 (6 bases). V lost 5 bases, J lost 0 bases, and 14 bases lay in between. CDR1 is MNHNS, CDR2 SASEGT, per germline. The CDR3 loop spans 15 amino acids. CDR3 sequence: CASSPRTALSYEQYF. For the CDR3, the DNA is TGTGCCAGCAGTCCTCGGACAGCACTCTCCTACGAGCAGTACTTC.

This chain joins TRBV7-8 and TRBJ1-2; TRBD1 aligns across 7 bases. Germline V CDR1 and CDR2: SGHVS, FQNEAQ. The CDR3 sequence is 14 residues long. Trimming at V came to 5 bases and at J to 2 bases, leaving 5 bases not matched to a gene. As DNA, the CDR3 is TGTGCCAGCAGCAATACAGGGGTAAACTATGGCTACACCTTC. Its protein is CASSNTGVNYGYTF.

Notes on this clone: The same CDR3 also results from other DNA sequences found in this sample. The CDR3 sequence is CASSLASGTYNEQFF. In DNA form, the CDR3 reads TGCGCCAGCAGCTTGGCTAGCGGGACCTACAATGAGCAGTTCTTC. V gene TRBV5-1 combines with J gene TRBJ2-1; 9 bases match TRBD2. Germline V gene data show CDR1 as SGHRS and CDR2 as YFSETQ. This CDR3 region has 15 residues. Trimming cost V 0 bases and J 2 bases; bases outside gene matches: 0. The entire variable domain, with the rest obtained from reference TRBV5-1 and TRBJ2-1, is as follows: KAGVTQTPRYLIKTRGQQVTLSCSPISGHRSVSWYQQTPGQGLQFLFEYFSETQRNKGNFPGRFSGRQFSNSRSEMNVSTLELGDSALYLCASSLASGTYNEQFFGPGTRLTVL.

The rearrangement joins TRBV7-6 to TRBJ1-2; D uncertain. There are 14 residues in the CDR3. Per germline, CDR1 SGHVS and CDR2 FNYEAQ. The ends were cut back, 1 base at V and 1 base at J, with 7 bases in the middle. CDR3 amino acids: CASSLGEGNYGYTF. DNA of the CDR3: TGTGCCAGCAGCTTAGGCGAGGGTAACTATGGCTACACCTTC.

The J gene is TRBJ2-6, the V gene TRBV28; D unresolved. V shed 2 bases and J shed 2 bases, with 7 bases lying between them. This CDR3 region has 15 residues. From germline, CDR1 is MDHEN and CDR2 SYDVKM. The DNA of the CDR3 is TGTGCCAGCAGTTTACCAGGTCCTGGGGCCAACGTCCTGACTTTC. Its protein is CASSLPGPGANVLTF.

The chain carries TRBV14 and TRBJ2-2; 9 bases match TRBD2. The CDR3 runs to 17 residues. The germline CDR1 and CDR2 sequences are SGHDN and FVKESK. V lost 0 bases, J lost 3 bases, and 5 bases stayed unmatched. The CDR3 coding sequence is TGTGCCAGCAGCCAAGAGGAGGGACTAGCCTACACCGGGGAGCTGTTTTTT. Protein: CASSQEEGLAYTGELFF. The variable domain in full, with the rest retrieved from reference TRBV14 and TRBJ2-2, is EAGVTQFPSHSVIEKGQTVTLRCDPISGHDNLYWYRRVMGKEIKFLLHFVKESKQDESGMPNNRFLAERTGGTYSTLKVQPAELEDSGVYFCASSQEEGLAYTGELFFGEGSRLTVL.

This chain uses TRBV7-9 with TRBJ2-7; D remains ambiguous. V shed 0 bases and J shed 0 bases, with 12 bases lying between them. The CDR3 consists of 16 residues. Germline loops: CDR1 SEHNR, CDR2 FQNEAQ (reference sequence). CDR3 sequence (DNA): TGTGCCAGCAGCTTAGCTTATGGACCGAGCTCCTACGAGCAGTACTTC. Protein sequence: CASSLAYGPSSYEQYF.